The 6 T cell receptor beta chains presented below share a single source sample, sequenced in a study of T cells expressing NK-cell markers. With the 5' RACE reads reprocessed, TCRdb shows one record per CDR3 protein and no DNA. This table lists around 380,000 distinct CDR3 sequences. Input material: blood T cells: a sorted CD56 or NKG2C T cell subset, CD4+ or CD8+ T cells, or bulk PBMC T cells (not recorded which). The receptor source for this set is a woman aged 45-65 years in good health.

The chain is built from TRBV12-3 or TRBV12-4 and TRBJ2-3; without DNA, the TCRdb call of TRBD2 cannot be checked. The CDR3 totals 15 residues. CDR3 residues: CASSPMTSAPDTQYF.

The V call is TRBV7-9, the J call TRBJ2-1. Per germline, CDR1 SEHNR and CDR2 FQNEAQ (reference sequence). The CDR3 has 14 residues. Here the CDR3 reads CASSYRGLADEQFF.

J is TRBJ2-6 and V is TRBV3-1; TCRdb's D call, TRBD2, is unchecked because there is no DNA. The CDR3 loop spans 19 amino acids. CDR1 and CDR2 from the germline V gene are LGHDT and YNNKEL (reference sequence). The chain's CDR3 is CASSQREREILSGANVLTF.

The CDR3 loop reads CATSEPLSPHGDTQYF. V and J are TRBV24-1 and TRBJ2-3; TCRdb indicates TRBD1, and absent DNA this call remains unverified. This CDR3 spans 16 amino acids. The germline V gene has CDR1 KGHDR and CDR2 SFDVKD.

This chain connects TRBV27 to TRBJ2-2; no DNA is available, so the TRBD1 call from TCRdb remains unchecked. The CDR3 consists of 14 residues. The V gene's germline CDR1 is MNHEY and CDR2 SMNVEV (reference sequence). CDR3 in amino acids: CASRVRVNTGELFF.

The J gene is TRBJ1-2, the V gene TRBV20-1; TCRdb designates TRBD1, a call that cannot be tested without DNA. CDR3 length equals 13 residues. Germline lookup yields CDR1 DFQATT and CDR2 SNEGSKA (reference sequence). The CDR3 loop reads CSARGQDSYGYTF.